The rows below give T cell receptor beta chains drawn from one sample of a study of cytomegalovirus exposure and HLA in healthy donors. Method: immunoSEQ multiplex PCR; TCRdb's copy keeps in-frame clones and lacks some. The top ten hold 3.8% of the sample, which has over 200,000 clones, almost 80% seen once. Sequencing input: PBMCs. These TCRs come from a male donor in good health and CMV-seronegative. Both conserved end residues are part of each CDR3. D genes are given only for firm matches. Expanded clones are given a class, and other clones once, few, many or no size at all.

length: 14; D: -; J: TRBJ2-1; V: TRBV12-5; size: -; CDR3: CASGLGSPGVGQFF; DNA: TGTGCTAGTGGTTTGGGGAGCCCGGGGGTTGGGCAGTTCTTC
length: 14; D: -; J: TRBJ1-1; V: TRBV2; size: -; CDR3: CASSGHYLNTEAFF; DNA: TGTGCCAGCAGTGGCCACTATTTGAACACTGAAGCTTTCTTT
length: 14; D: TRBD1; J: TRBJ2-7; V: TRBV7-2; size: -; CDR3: CASSPDRGPLEQYF; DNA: TGTGCCAGCAGCCCGGACAGGGGACCCCTCGAGCAGTACTTC
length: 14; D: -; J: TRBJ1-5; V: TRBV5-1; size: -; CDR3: CASSRGQPNQPQHF; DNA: TGCGCCAGCAGCCGAGGACAGCCCAATCAGCCCCAGCATTTT
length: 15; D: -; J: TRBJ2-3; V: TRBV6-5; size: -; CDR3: CASRHDRGSTDTQYF; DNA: TGTGCCAGCAGGCACGACCGGGGTAGCACAGATACGCAGTATTTT
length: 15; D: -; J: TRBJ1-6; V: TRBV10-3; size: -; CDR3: CAISYSPGVSSPLHF; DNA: TGTGCCATCAGCTATTCACCGGGGGTTAGTTCACCCCTCCACTTT
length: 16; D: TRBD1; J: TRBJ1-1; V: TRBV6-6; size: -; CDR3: CASSNPGQGRNTEAFF; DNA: TGTGCCAGCAGTAATCCGGGACAGGGGAGGAACACTGAAGCTTTCTTT
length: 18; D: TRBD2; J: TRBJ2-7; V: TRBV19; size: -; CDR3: CASSIEPSGTSGNYEQYF; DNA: TGTGCCAGTAGTATAGAACCCTCCGGGACTAGCGGTAATTACGAGCAGTACTTC
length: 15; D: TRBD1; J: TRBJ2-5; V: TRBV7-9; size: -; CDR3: CASSFGTGIQETQYF; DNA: TGTGCCAGCAGCTTCGGGACAGGGATCCAAGAGACCCAGTACTTC
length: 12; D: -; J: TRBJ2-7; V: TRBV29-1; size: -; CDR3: CSAGEVSYEQYF; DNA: TGCAGCGCCGGGGAGGTCAGCTACGAGCAGTACTTC
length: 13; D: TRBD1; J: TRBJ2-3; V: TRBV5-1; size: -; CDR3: CASRMDRTDTQYF; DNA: TGCGCCAGCAGGATGGACAGGACAGATACGCAGTATTTT
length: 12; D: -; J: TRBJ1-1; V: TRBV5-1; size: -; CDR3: CASSFPGTEAFF; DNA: TGCGCCAGCAGCTTCCCGGGCACTGAAGCTTTCTTT
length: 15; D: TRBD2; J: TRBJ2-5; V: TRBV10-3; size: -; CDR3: CAISHPSGGQETQYF; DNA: TGTGCCATCAGTCATCCCTCGGGGGGGCAAGAGACCCAGTACTTC
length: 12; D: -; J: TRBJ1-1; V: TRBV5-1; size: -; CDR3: CASSLEGYEAFF; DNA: TGCGCCAGCAGCTTGGAGGGGTATGAAGCTTTCTTT
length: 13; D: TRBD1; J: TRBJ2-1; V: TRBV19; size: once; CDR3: CASRTGVYNEQFF; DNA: TGTGCCAGTAGAACAGGGGTATACAATGAGCAGTTCTTC
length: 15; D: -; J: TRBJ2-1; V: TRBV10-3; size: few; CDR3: CAISESGQYYNEQFF; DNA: TGTGCCATCAGTGAGTCAGGACAGTACTACAATGAGCAGTTCTTC